This TCR beta chain was profiled in a study of cytomegalovirus exposure and HLA in healthy donors. General study points: The study carried out a later analysis of TCR beta sequences. It associated approximately 17,000 of them with specific HLA alleles at a false discovery rate of 0.05.

Germline assignment: CDR1 MNHEY and CDR2 SVGAGI. V was shortened by 6 bases and J by 1 base, with 9 bases between the two germline ends. The CDR3 covers 13 residues. The study ran its PCR with 60 Vbeta and 13 Jbeta primers. Sequencing was performed with immunoSEQ multiplex PCR; in TCRdb, only in-frame clones are kept and a portion is missing. The data show about 180,000 clones, with roughly 70% seen just once and roughly 3% held by the top ten. About this clone: What it binds is not known.

Input material: PBMCs. This clonotype was obtained from a male donor in good health and CMV-seronegative. V gene TRBV6-5 combines with J gene TRBJ1-1; D not resolved. CDR3 loop: CASSFTGNTEAFF. The CDR3 region has the DNA TGTGCCAGCAGCTTCACTGGGAACACTGAAGCTTTCTTT.